This T cell receptor beta chain was sequenced for a study of T-cell reconstitution after alpha-beta-depleted transplantation in children. Study-level points and caveats: Once a year had passed after transplant, T-cell counts and diversity came mostly from newly produced T cells.

Preparation of the TCRbeta library was carried out with unique molecular identifiers. A single record per CDR3 protein comes from TCRdb applying MiXCR to the PCR reads. Of some 200,000 distinct CDR3 sequences listed, about 8.2% were seen once; the top ten hold approximately 34%. This clonotype has ten or more counts. The antigen remains unidentified. The CDR3 is 14 residues long. Germline V gene data show CDR1 as SGHTA and CDR2 as FQGNSA. Trimming at V came to 5 bases and at J to 4 bases, leaving 7 bases not matched to a gene. The specimen was PBMCs, mostly from graft donor cells, collected 360 days after TCRalphabeta/CD19-depleted stem cell transplant. The sequence was collected from a male patient under 10 years old who had a stem cell transplant for acute myeloid leukemia, so the T cells may come from the graft donor. The chain recombines TRBV7-2 with TRBJ2-7; TRBD2 matches at 8 bases. CDR3 residues: CASSDTSGPYEQYF. The CDR3 DNA is TGTGCCAGCAGCGATACTAGCGGACCATACGAGCAGTACTTC.